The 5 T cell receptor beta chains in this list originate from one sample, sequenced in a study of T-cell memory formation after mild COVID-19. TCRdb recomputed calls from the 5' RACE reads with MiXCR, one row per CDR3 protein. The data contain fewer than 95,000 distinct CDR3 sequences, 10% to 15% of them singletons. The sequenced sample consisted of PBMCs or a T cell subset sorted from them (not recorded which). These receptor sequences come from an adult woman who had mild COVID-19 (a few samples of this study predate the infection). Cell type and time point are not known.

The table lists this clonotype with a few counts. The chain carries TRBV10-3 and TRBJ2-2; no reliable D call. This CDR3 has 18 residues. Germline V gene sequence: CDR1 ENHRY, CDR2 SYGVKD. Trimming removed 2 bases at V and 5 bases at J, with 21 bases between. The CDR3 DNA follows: TGTGCCATCAGTGAGCCCACACTTTCGGGTTTGGGAACCGGGGAGCTGTTTTTT. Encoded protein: CAISEPTLSGLGTGELFF.

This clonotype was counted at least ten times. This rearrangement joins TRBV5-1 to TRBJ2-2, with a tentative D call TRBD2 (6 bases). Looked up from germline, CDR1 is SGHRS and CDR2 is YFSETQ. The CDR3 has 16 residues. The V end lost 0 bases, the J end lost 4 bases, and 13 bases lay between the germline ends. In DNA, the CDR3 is TGCGCCAGCAGCTTGGATGGAGGGTTGAGCACCGGGGAGCTGTTTTTT. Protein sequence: CASSLDGGLSTGELFF.

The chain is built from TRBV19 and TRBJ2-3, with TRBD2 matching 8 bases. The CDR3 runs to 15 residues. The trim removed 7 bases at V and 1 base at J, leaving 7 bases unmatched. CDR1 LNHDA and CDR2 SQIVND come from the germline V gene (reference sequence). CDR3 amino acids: CASNQGLGGTDTQYF. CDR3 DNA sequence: TGTGCCAGTAACCAGGGACTAGGCGGCACAGATACGCAGTATTTT.

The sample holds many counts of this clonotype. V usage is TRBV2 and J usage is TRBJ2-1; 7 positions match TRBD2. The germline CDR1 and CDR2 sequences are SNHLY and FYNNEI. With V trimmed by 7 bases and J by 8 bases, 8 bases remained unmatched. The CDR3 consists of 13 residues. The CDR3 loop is CASNLGGLDEQFF. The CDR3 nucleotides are TGTGCCAGCAACCTCGGGGGGTTGGATGAGCAGTTCTTC.

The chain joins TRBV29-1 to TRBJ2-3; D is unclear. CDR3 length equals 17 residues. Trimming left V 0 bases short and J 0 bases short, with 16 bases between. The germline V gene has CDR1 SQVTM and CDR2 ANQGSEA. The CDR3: CSVEEEMWGTSTDTQYF. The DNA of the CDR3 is TGCAGCGTTGAAGAGGAAATGTGGGGAACTAGCACAGATACGCAGTATTTT.